What follows are 9 T cell receptor beta chains derived from one specimen sequenced in a study of a mutant IDH1 vaccine in newly diagnosed glioma. What these receptors recognize is not known. Time point of the sample: week 47, end of study. With topical imiquimod, each dose of the vaccine consisted of 300 ug of mutant IDH1 20-mer peptide. Produced via immunoSEQ multiplex PCR; TCRdb's table is partial and in-frame only. Among 58,000 or so clones listed, roughly four fifths were seen once. The sequencing used PBMCs, collected from a glioma patient whose treatment included an IDH1 peptide vaccine. Source of these receptors: a woman aged 45-65 years with glioma.

This chain connects TRBV27 to TRBJ2-5, with D maybe TRBD2 (7 bases). CDR1 is MNHEY and CDR2 is SMNVEV in the germline V gene (reference sequence). The CDR3 has 15 residues. The germline V and J ends were trimmed by 5 bases and 4 bases, with 17 bases remaining between them. The CDR3, as DNA: TGTGCCAGCAGTCCTACCGGAAGGGGGGGAGAGACCCAGTACTTC. Encoded protein: CASSPTGRGGETQYF.

The V and J genes are TRBV7-9 and TRBJ2-7, with D perhaps TRBD1 (6 bases). This CDR3 comprises 15 residues. V was pared by 4 bases and J by 0 bases, with 13 bases between. The V gene's germline CDR1 is SEHNR and CDR2 FQNEAQ (reference sequence). The CDR3: CASSSIRTDSYEQYF. The CDR3 region has the DNA TGTGCCAGCAGCTCCATACGGACAGACTCCTACGAGCAGTACTTC.

This chain links TRBV19 with TRBJ1-2; D unclear. Germline V gene lookup returns CDR1 LNHDA and CDR2 SQIVND (reference sequence). CDR3 length equals 12 residues. V was shortened by 4 bases and J by 5 bases, with 8 bases between the two germline ends. Here the CDR3 reads CASSRQPYGYTF. The CDR3 DNA sequence: TGTGCCAGTAGTAGGCAGCCTTATGGCTACACCTTC.

This clone has only one observation. The J gene is TRBJ1-5, the V gene TRBV25-1; D gene unclear. V lost 1 base and J 0 bases, leaving 10 bases between the germline ends. This CDR3 has 16 residues. Germline-derived CDR1 and CDR2 are MGHDK and SYGVNS. The CDR3 nucleotides are TGTGCCAGCAGTGAATCCGACGGGTATAGCAATCAGCCCCAGCATTTT. This gives the protein CASSESDGYSNQPQHF.

This clone was observed a handful of times. The chain recombines TRBV19 with TRBJ1-1; D remains unclear. The V end lost 3 bases, the J end lost 3 bases, and 8 bases lay between the germline ends. The germline CDR1 and CDR2 sequences are LNHDA and SQIVND (reference sequence). The CDR3 covers 13 residues. CDR3 region: CASSIGSDTEAFF. The DNA for the CDR3 is TGTGCCAGTAGTATCGGGTCGGACACTGAAGCTTTCTTT.

This chain links TRBV4-2 with TRBJ2-7, with D tentatively TRBD2 (6 bases). Germline lookup yields CDR1 LGHNA and CDR2 YNFKEQ. V shed 4 bases and J shed 6 bases, with 13 bases lying between them. CDR3 size: 13 residues. The CDR3 DNA reads TGTGCCAGCAGCCTGCCGGTGGGGGGCGAGCAGTACTTC. Encoded protein: CASSLPVGGEQYF.

The chain employs TRBV7-9 and TRBJ2-3, with D tentatively TRBD2 (6 bases). V was cut by 3 bases and J by 2 bases, with 9 bases left in between. Per the germline V gene, CDR1 is SEHNR and CDR2 is FQNEAQ (reference sequence). The CDR3 loop spans 14 amino acids. CDR3: CASSFTSSTDTQYF. The CDR3 DNA follows: TGTGCCAGCAGCTTCACTAGCTCCACAGATACGCAGTATTTT.

V gene TRBV19 combines with J gene TRBJ2-7; perhaps TRBD2 as D (6 bases). This CDR3 comprises 14 residues. Germline V gives CDR1 LNHDA, CDR2 SQIVND (reference sequence). V dropped 6 bases and J dropped 5 bases, with 17 bases sitting between them. The CDR3 loop reads CASSIAGLGDEQYF. CDR3 DNA: TGTGCCAGTAGCATCGCGGGGCTTGGGGACGAGCAGTACTTC.

The chain employs TRBV4-1 and TRBJ1-2; perhaps TRBD1 as D (5 bases). Germline loops: CDR1 MGHRA, CDR2 YSYEKL. The CDR3 totals 12 residues. V lost 3 bases, J lost 4 bases, and 6 bases lay in between. The CDR3, as DNA: TGCGCCAGCAGCCATGACAGCTATGGCTACACCTTC. The encoded protein is CASSHDSYGYTF.